These 5 T cell receptor beta chains were all obtained from the same sample, sequenced in a study of T cell responses to AZD1222 COVID-19 vaccine. Profiling relied on immunoSEQ multiplex PCR, and the TCRdb table lists in-frame clones only, not all of them. This table holds some 92,000 clones, 70% to 90% found once. The material sequenced was peripheral blood, taken on day 0 of AZD1222 vaccination. The receptor source for this set is an adult in good health.

In this sample, this clone turned up once. J is TRBJ2-7 and V is TRBV5-4; 9 bases are a match to TRBD1. CDR3 length: 16 amino acids. Germline loops: CDR1 SGHNT, CDR2 YYREEE (reference sequence). Trimming at V came to 4 bases and at J to 1 base, leaving 9 bases not matched to a gene. This CDR3 reads CASSLGGTGKSYEQYF. Written as DNA, the CDR3 is TGTGCCAGCAGCCTGGGAGGGACAGGGAAATCCTACGAGCAGTACTTC. The complete variable domain, with remaining parts taken from reference TRBV5-4 and TRBJ2-7, reads ETGVTQSPTHLIKTRGQQVTLRCSSQSGHNTVSWYQQALGQGPQFIFQYYREEENGRGNFPPRFSGLQFPNYSSELNVNALELDDSALYLCASSLGGTGKSYEQYFGPGTRLTVT.

V and J are TRBV5-1 and TRBJ2-3; 8 bases fit TRBD1. The CDR3 covers 14 residues. Germline V gives CDR1 SGHRS, CDR2 YFSETQ. The junction had 2 bases not matched to a gene; V was cut back by 4 bases and J by 1 base. CDR3 in DNA: TGCGCCAGCAGCAAGGGACAGGGCACAGATACGCAGTATTTT. Its translation: CASSKGQGTDTQYF. Based on the CDR3 plus reference TRBV5-1 and TRBJ2-3, the full variable domain is KAGVTQTPRYLIKTRGQQVTLSCSPISGHRSVSWYQQTPGQGLQFLFEYFSETQRNKGNFPGRFSGRQFSNSRSEMNVSTLELGDSALYLCASSKGQGTDTQYFGPGTRLTVL.

The chain is built from TRBV29-1 and TRBJ1-2, with TRBD1 as a possible D gene (5 bases). Germline lookup yields CDR1 SQVTM and CDR2 ANQGSEA. This CDR3 comprises 13 residues. The V and J ends lost 7 bases and 3 bases respectively, with 15 bases between them. CDR3 bases: TGCAGCGCCCGGTCGACAGAGGACTATGGCTACACCTTC. Protein: CSARSTEDYGYTF.

The gene calls are TRBV10-3 and TRBJ2-7, with a possible D match to TRBD2 (6 bases). The length of the CDR3 is 12 residues. CDR1 is ENHRY, CDR2 SYGVKD, per germline. The V gene lost 2 bases and the J gene lost 4 bases, with 6 bases spanning the gap. The CDR3 DNA sequence: TGTGCCATCAGTGAGCGGGGGTACGAGCAGTACTTC. Its translation is CAISERGYEQYF.

This clone was seen just once. V is TRBV29-1 and J is TRBJ2-1; 9 bases fit TRBD2. The CDR3 contains 14 residues. With 7 bases clipped from V and 5 bases from J, the junction kept 9 bases outside the gene matches. Germline V lookup: CDR1 SQVTM, CDR2 ANQGSEA. The CDR3 loop reads CSALTSGGNNEQFF. CDR3 nucleotides: TGCAGCGCTCTGACTAGCGGAGGGAACAATGAGCAGTTCTTC.